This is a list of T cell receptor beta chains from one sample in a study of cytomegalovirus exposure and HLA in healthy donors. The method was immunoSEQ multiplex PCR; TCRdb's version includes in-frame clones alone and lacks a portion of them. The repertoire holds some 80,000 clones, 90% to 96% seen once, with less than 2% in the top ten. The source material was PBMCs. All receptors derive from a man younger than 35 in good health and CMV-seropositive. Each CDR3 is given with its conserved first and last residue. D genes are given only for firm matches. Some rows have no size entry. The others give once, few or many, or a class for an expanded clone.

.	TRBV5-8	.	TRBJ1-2	CASTVDSGKPHYGYTF	TGTGCCAGCACCGTCGATTCGGGAAAGCCTCACTATGGCTACACCTTC
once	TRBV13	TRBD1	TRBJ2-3	CASSSQDRALVTDTQYF	TGTGCCAGCAGCTCCCAGGACAGGGCCTTAGTCACAGATACGCAGTATTTT
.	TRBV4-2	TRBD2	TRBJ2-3	CASSQETSGGTQYF	TGTGCCAGCAGCCAAGAAACTAGCGGGGGTACGCAGTATTTT
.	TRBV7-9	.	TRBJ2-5	CASSTAGIETQYF	TGTGCCAGCAGCACGGCGGGGATAGAGACCCAGTACTTC
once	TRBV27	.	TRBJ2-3	CASSPSTDTQYF	TGTGCCAGCAGTCCGAGCACAGATACGCAGTATTTT
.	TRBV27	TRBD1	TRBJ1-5	CATATGGKPQHF	TGTGCCACCGCGACAGGGGGCAAGCCCCAGCATTTT
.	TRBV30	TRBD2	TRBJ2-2	CAWTTSVTGELFF	TGTGCCTGGACGACTAGCGTCACCGGGGAGCTGTTTTTT
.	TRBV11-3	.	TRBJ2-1	CASSPSGSSYNEQFF	TGTGCCAGCAGCCCCTCAGGTAGCTCCTACAATGAGCAGTTCTTC
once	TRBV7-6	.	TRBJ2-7	CASSPPAGAYEQYF	TGTGCCAGCAGCCCCCCAGCGGGCGCCTACGAGCAGTACTTC
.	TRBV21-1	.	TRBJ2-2	CASSKGKTGDLQDTGELFF	TGTGCCAGCAGCAAAGGGAAGACAGGGGATCTTCAGGACACCGGGGAGCTGTTTTTT
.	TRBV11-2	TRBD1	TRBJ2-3	CASSRRTGTTSTDTQYF	TGTGCCAGCAGCCGAAGGACAGGGACCACCAGCACAGATACGCAGTATTTT
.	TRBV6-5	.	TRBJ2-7	CASSTRDEQYF	TGTGCCAGCAGTACCCGGGACGAGCAGTACTTC
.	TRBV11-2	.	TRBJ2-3	CASSPGDTQYF	TGTGCCAGCAGCCCGGGGGATACGCAGTATTTT
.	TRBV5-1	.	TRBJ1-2	CASSVDKRLANYGYTF	TGCGCCAGCAGCGTGGACAAAAGACTAGCTAACTATGGCTACACCTTC
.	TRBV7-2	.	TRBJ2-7	CASSARDSSYEQYF	TGTGCCAGCAGCGCCCGGGACTCCTCCTACGAGCAGTACTTC
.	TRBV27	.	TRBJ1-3	CASSLSSGSGNTIYF	TGTGCCAGCAGTTTATCGTCCGGGTCTGGAAACACCATATATTTT
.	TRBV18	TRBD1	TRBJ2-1	CASSPQLAGGYNEQFF	TGTGCCAGCTCACCACAGTTGGCAGGGGGTTACAATGAGCAGTTCTTC
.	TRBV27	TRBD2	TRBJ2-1	CASSLSPGLAGYVYNEQFF	TGTGCCAGCAGTTTATCGCCGGGACTAGCGGGCTACGTCTACAATGAGCAGTTCTTC
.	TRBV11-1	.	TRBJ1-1	CASSLPTENTEAFF	TGTGCCAGCAGCTTACCGACTGAGAACACTGAAGCTTTCTTT
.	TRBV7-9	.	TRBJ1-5	CASSLAGAVNQPQHF	TGTGCCAGCAGCTTAGCGGGGGCCGTTAATCAGCCCCAGCATTTT
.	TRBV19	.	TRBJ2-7	CASSIGSASYEQYF	TGTGCCAGTAGTATAGGTAGCGCCTCCTACGAGCAGTACTTC
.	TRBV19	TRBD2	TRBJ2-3	CASSYSGSEPSTDTQYF	TGTGCCAGTAGCTATAGCGGGAGCGAACCCAGCACAGATACGCAGTATTTT
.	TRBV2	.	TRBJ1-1	CASSEGRNTEAFF	TGTGCCAGCAGTGAAGGTAGGAACACTGAAGCTTTCTTT
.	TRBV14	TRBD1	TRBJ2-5	CASSQQGAQETQYF	TGTGCCAGCAGCCAACAGGGGGCACAAGAGACCCAGTACTTC
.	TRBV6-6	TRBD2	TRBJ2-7	CASSYSRLAGPYEQYF	TGTGCCAGCAGTTACTCCAGACTAGCGGGCCCCTACGAGCAGTACTTC
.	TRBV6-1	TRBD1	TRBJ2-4	CASSAPHRDRVAIQYF	TGTGCCAGCAGTGCCCCACACCGGGACAGGGTTGCCATTCAGTACTTC
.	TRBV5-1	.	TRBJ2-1	CASSVESIHNEQFF	TGCGCCAGCAGCGTGGAGTCTATCCACAATGAGCAGTTCTTC
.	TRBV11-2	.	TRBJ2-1	CASSSPTDYNEQFF	TGTGCCAGCAGCTCTCCGACAGACTACAATGAGCAGTTCTTC
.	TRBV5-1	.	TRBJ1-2	CASSLVPARAYGYTF	TGCGCCAGCAGCTTGGTCCCTGCCAGGGCCTATGGCTACACCTTC
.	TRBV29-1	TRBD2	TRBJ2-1	CSALAASGRTNEQFF	TGCAGCGCTTTAGCGGCTAGCGGGAGGACCAATGAGCAGTTCTTC
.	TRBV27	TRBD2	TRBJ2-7	CASKTGGPRYEQYF	TGTGCCAGCAAGACGGGAGGGCCTCGTTACGAGCAGTACTTC
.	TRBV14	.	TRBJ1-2	CASSRGVSPYGYTF	TGTGCCAGCAGCCGCGGCGTGTCTCCCTATGGCTACACCTTC
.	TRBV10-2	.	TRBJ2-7	CASSEVGRTLYEQYF	TGCGCCAGCAGTGAGGTGGGCAGAACTCTCTACGAGCAGTACTTC
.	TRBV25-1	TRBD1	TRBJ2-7	CASGPGTGLYEQYF	TGTGCCAGCGGACCCGGGACAGGTCTTTACGAGCAGTACTTC
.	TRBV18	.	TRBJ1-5	CASSPPYSNQPQHF	TGTGCCAGCTCACCACCGTATAGCAATCAGCCCCAGCATTTT
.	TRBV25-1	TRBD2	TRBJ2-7	CASIGGGYEQYF	TGTGCCAGCATCGGCGGGGGCTACGAGCAGTACTTC
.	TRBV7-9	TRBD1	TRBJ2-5	CASSPTGSETQYF	TGTGCCAGCAGCCCGACAGGGAGCGAGACCCAGTACTTC
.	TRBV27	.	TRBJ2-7	CASSSTYRALNEQYF	TGTGCCAGCAGTTCCACTTACAGGGCTCTCAACGAGCAGTACTTC
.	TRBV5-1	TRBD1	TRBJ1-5	CASSLGDREDQPQHF	TGCGCCAGCAGCTTGGGGGACAGGGAAGATCAGCCCCAGCATTTT
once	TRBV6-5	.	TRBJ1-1	CASSPLFRGGTEAFF	TGTGCCAGCAGCCCTCTATTCCGGGGTGGCACTGAAGCTTTCTTT
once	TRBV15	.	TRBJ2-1	CATSRDPGVREQFF	TGTGCCACCAGCAGAGATCCAGGGGTACGTGAGCAGTTCTTC
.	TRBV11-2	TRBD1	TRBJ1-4	CASSLRFKGAGEKLFF	TGTGCCAGCAGCTTAAGATTTAAGGGGGCAGGCGAAAAACTGTTTTTT
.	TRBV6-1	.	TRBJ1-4	CASSEALGPSRNEKLFF	TGTGCCAGCAGTGAAGCCCTGGGGCCGAGCCGTAATGAAAAACTGTTTTTT
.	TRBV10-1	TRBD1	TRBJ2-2	CASSAGQGKRRSGELFF	TGCGCCAGCAGTGCCGGACAGGGGAAGAGACGCTCCGGGGAGCTGTTTTTT
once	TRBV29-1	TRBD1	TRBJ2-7	CSVYGQAYEQYF	TGCAGCGTTTACGGACAGGCCTACGAGCAGTACTTC
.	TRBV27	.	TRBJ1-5	CASGLLRPSDHNQPQHF	TGTGCCAGCGGACTACTAAGACCTTCGGACCACAATCAGCCCCAGCATTTT
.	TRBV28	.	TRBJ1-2	CASTDRHYGYTF	TGTGCCAGCACCGACAGGCACTATGGCTACACCTTC
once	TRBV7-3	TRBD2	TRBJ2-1	CASSTAGGRENEQFF	TGTGCCAGCAGCACCGCTGGCGGGAGGGAAAATGAGCAGTTCTTC
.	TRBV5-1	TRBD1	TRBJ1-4	CASSLAAGTGVEKLFF	TGCGCCAGCAGCTTGGCCGCCGGGACAGGGGTTGAAAAACTGTTTTTT
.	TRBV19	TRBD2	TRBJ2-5	CASSIGLAGGPAAETQYF	TGTGCCAGTAGTATTGGACTAGCGGGAGGTCCCGCGGCAGAGACCCAGTACTTC
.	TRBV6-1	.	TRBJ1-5	CASSRDGNQPQHF	TGTGCCAGCAGCAGGGATGGCAATCAGCCCCAGCATTTT
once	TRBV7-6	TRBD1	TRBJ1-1	CASSSQGGNTEAFF	TGTGCCAGCAGCTCACAGGGGGGGAACACTGAAGCTTTCTTT
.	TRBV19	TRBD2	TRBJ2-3	CASSIGGAHTDTQYF	TGTGCCAGTAGTATCGGGGGGGCCCACACAGATACGCAGTATTTT
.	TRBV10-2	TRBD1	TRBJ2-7	CASRARDRDYEQYF	TGCGCCAGCAGGGCCCGGGACAGGGATTACGAGCAGTACTTC
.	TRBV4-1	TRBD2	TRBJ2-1	CASSQGDGGRETLLYNEQFF	TGCGCCAGCAGCCAAGGGGACGGCGGGAGAGAAACACTGCTCTACAATGAGCAGTTCTTC
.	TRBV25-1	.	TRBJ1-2	CASIGERRDYGYTF	TGTGCCAGCATTGGGGAGAGGCGGGACTATGGCTACACCTTC
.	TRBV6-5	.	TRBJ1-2	CASSYSGRNYGYTF	TGTGCCAGCAGTTATAGCGGCAGGAACTATGGCTACACCTTC